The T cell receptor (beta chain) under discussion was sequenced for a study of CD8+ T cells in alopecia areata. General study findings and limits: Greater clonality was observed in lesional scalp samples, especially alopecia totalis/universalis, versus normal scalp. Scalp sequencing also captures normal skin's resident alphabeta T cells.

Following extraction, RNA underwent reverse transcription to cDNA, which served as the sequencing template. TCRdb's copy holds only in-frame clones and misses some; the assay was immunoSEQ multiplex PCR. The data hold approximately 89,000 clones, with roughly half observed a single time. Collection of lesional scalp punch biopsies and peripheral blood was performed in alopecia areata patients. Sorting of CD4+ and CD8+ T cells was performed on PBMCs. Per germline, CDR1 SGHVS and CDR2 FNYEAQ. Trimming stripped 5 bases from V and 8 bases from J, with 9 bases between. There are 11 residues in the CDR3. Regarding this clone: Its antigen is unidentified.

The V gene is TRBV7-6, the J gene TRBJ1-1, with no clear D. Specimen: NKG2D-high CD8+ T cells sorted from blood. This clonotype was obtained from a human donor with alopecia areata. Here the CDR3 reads CASSAGLEAFF. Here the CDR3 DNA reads TGTGCCAGCAGCGCGGGTCTAGAAGCTTTCTTT.